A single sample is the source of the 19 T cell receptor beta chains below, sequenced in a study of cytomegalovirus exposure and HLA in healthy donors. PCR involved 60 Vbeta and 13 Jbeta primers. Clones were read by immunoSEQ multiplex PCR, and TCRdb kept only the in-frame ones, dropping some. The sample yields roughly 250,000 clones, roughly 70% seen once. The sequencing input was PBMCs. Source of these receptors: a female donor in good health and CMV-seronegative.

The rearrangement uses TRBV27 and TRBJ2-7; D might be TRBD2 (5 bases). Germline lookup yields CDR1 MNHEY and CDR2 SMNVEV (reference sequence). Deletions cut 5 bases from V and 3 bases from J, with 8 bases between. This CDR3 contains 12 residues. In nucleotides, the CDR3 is TGTGCCAGCAGTCCCGACTACTACGAGCAGTACTTC. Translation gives CASSPDYYEQYF.

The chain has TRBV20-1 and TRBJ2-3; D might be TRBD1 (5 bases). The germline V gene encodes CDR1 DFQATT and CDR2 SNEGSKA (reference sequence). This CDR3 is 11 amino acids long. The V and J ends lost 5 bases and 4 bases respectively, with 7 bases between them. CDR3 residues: CSASRADTQYF. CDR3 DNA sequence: TGCAGTGCTTCCAGGGCAGATACGCAGTATTTT.

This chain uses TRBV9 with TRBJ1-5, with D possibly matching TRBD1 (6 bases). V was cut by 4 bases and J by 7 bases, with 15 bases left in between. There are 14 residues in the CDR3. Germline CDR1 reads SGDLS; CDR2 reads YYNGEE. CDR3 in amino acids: CASSIAGEGQPQHF. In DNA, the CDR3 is TGTGCCAGCAGCATAGCAGGGGAGGGACAGCCCCAGCATTTT.

CDR3 sequence (DNA): TGTGCCAGCAGCCCGGAGGGACTAGCGGGAGTATTAGGGGAGCTGTTTTTT. Translation: CASSPEGLAGVLGELFF. The chain employs TRBV9 and TRBJ2-2, with 14 nucleotides matching TRBD2. The CDR3 sequence is 17 residues long. The V and J ends lost 4 bases and 8 bases, in that order; junction bases with no gene match: 10. Per germline, CDR1 SGDLS and CDR2 YYNGEE.

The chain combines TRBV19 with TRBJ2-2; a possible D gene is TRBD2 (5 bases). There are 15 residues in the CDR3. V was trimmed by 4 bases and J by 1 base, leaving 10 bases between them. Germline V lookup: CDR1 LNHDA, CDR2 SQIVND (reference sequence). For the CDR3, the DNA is TGTGCCAGTAGTAAACGGACTGGGAACACCGGGGAGCTGTTTTTT. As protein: CASSKRTGNTGELFF.

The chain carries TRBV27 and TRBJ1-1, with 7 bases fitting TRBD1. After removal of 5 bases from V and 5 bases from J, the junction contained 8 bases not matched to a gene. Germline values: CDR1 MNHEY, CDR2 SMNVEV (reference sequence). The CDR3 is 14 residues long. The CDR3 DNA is TGTGCCAGCAGTGCCTCGACAGGGTATACTGAAGCTTTCTTT. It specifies CASSASTGYTEAFF.

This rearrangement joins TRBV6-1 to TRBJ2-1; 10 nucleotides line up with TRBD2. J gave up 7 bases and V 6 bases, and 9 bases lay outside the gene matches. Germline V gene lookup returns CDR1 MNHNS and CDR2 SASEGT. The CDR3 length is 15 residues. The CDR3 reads CASSPGTSARNEQFF. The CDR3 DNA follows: TGTGCCAGCAGCCCCGGGACTAGCGCTCGAAATGAGCAGTTCTTC.

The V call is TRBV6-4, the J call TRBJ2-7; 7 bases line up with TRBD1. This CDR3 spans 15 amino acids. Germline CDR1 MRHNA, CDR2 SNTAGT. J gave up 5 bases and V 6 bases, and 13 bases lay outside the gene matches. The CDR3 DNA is TGTGCCAGCAGGAGACAGGGCCCCAGGACCCACGAGCAGTACTTC. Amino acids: CASRRQGPRTHEQYF.

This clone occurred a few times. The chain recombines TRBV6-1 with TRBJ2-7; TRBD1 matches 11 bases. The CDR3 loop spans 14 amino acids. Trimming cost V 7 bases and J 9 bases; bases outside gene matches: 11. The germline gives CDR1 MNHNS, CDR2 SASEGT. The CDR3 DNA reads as TGTGCCAGCATGGATTCGGGACAGGGGGAGATGCAGTACTTC. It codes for CASMDSGQGEMQYF.

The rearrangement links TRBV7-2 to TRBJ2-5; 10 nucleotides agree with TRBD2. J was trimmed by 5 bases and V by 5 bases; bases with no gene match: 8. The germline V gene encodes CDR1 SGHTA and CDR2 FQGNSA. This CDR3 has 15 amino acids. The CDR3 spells CASSLGTSVSETQYF. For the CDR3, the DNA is TGTGCCAGCAGCCTCGGGACTAGCGTGTCGGAGACCCAGTACTTC.

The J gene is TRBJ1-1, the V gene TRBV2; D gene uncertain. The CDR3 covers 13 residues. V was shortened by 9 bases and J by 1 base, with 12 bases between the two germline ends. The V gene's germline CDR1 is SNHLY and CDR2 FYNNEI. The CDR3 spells CARRMQQNTEAFF. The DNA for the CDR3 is TGTGCCAGGCGGATGCAGCAGAACACTGAAGCTTTCTTT.

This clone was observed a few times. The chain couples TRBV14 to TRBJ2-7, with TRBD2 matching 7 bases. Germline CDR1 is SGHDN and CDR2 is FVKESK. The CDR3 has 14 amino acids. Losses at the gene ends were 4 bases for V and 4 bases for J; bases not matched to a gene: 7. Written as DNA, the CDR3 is TGTGCCAGCAGCCCGACTAGCAGGAGTTACGAGCAGTACTTC. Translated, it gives CASSPTSRSYEQYF.

Here the CDR3 reads CASSLLGSGAGELFF. In DNA form, the CDR3 reads TGTGCCAGCAGTTTACTCGGGAGCGGAGCCGGGGAGCTGTTTTTT. The gene calls are TRBV28 and TRBJ2-2; TRBD2 is a possible D gene (6 bases). The CDR3 length is 15 residues. Deletions cut 2 bases from V and 6 bases from J, with 13 bases between. Germline values: CDR1 MDHEN, CDR2 SYDVKM.

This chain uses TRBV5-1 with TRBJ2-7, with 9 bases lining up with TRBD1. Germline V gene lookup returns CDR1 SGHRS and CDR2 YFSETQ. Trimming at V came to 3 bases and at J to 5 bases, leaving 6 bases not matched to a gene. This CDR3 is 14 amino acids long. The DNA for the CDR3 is TGCGCCAGCAGCTGGAGACAGGGGGGGAACGAGCAGTACTTC. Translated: CASSWRQGGNEQYF.

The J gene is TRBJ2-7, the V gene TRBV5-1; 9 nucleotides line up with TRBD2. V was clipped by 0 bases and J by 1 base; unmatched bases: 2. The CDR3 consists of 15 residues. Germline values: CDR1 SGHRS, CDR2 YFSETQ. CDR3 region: CASSLVTSGSYEQYF. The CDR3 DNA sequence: TGCGCCAGCAGCTTGGTTACTAGCGGGTCCTACGAGCAGTACTTC.

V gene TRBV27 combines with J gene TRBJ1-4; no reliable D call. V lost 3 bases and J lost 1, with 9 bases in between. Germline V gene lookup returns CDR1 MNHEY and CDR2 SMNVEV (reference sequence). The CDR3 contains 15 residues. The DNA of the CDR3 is TGTGCCAGCAGTTTCTTCGGTGGAACTAATGAAAAACTGTTTTTT. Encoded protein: CASSFFGGTNEKLFF.

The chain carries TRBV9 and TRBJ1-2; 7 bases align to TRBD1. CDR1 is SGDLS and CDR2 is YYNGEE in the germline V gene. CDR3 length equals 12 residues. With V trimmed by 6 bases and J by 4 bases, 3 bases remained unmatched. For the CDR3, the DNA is TGTGCCAGCATGGCAGGGGGCTATGGCTACACCTTC. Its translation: CASMAGGYGYTF.

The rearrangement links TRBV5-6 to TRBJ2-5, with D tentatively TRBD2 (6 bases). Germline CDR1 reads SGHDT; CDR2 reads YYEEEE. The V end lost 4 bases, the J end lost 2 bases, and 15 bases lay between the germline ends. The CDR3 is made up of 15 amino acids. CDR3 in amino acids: CASSLRTITQETQYF. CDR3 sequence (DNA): TGTGCCAGCAGCCTCCGGACTATAACACAAGAGACCCAGTACTTC.

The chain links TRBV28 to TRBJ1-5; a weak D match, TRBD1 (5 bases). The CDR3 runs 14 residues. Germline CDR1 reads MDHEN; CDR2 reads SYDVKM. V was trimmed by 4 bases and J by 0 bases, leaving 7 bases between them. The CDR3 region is CASSSRVSNQPQHF. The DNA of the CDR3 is TGTGCCAGCAGTTCCAGGGTTAGCAATCAGCCCCAGCATTTT.